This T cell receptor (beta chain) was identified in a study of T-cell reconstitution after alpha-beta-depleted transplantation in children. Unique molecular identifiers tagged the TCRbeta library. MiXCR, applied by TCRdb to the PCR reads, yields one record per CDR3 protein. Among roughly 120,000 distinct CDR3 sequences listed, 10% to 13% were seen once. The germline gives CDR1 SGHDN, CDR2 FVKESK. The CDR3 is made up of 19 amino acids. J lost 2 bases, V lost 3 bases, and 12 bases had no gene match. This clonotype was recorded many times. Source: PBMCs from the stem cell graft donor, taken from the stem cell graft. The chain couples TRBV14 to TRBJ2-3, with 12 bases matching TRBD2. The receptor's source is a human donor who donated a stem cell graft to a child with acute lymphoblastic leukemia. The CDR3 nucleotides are TGTGCCAGCAGCCAGCTACGACGGCCTAGCGGGAGGGCCACAGATACGCAGTATTTT. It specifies CASSQLRRPSGRATDTQYF.